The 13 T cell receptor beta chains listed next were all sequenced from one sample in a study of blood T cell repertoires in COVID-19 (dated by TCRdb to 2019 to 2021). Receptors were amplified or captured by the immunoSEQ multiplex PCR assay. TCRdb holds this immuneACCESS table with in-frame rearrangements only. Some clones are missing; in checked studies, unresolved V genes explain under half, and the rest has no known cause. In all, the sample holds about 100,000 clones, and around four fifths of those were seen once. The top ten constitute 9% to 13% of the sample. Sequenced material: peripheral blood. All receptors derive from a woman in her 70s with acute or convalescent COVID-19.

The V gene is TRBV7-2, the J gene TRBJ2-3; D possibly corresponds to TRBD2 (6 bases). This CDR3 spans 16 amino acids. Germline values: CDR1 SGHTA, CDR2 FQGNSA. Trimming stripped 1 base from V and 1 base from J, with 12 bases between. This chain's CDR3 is CASSLGAAGRTDTQYF. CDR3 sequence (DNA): TGTGCCAGCAGCTTAGGGGCGGCGGGGCGCACAGATACGCAGTATTTT.

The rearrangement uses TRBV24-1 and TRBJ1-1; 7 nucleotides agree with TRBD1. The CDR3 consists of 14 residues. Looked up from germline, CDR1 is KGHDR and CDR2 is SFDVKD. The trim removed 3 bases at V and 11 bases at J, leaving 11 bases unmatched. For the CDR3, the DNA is TGTGCCACCAGTGATCACCGACAGGGCGAGAATGCTTTCTTT. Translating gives CATSDHRQGENAFF.

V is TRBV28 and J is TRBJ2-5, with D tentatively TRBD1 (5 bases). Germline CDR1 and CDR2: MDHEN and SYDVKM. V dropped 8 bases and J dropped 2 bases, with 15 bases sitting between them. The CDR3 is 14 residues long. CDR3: CASGVHQGQETQYF. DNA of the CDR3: TGTGCCAGCGGCGTACATCAGGGACAAGAGACCCAGTACTTC.

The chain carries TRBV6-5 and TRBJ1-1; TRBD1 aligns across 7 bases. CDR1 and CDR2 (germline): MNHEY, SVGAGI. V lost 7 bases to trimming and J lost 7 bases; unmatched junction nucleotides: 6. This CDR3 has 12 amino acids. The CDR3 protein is CASIRGPGEAFF. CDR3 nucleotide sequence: TGTGCCAGCATTAGGGGGCCGGGTGAAGCTTTCTTT.

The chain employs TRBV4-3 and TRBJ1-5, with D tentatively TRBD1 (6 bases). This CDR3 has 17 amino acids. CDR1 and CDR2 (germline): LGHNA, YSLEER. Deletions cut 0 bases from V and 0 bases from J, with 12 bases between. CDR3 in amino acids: CASSQDWGQYSNQPQHF. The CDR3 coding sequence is TGCGCCAGCAGCCAAGATTGGGGGCAGTATAGCAATCAGCCCCAGCATTTT.

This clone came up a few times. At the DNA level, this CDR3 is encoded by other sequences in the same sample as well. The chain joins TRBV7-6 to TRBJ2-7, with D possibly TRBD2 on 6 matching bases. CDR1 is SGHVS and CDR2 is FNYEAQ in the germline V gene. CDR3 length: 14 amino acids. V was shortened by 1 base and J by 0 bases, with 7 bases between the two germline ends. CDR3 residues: CASSLEEGSYEQYF. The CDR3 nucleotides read TGTGCCAGCAGCTTAGAGGAGGGCTCCTACGAGCAGTACTTC.

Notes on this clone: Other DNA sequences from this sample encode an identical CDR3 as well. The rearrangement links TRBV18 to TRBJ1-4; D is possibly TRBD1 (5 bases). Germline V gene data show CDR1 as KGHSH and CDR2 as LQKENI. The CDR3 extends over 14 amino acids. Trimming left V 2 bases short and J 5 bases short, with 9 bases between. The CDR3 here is CASSPGGANEKLFF. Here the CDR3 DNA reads TGTGCCAGCTCACCAGGAGGGGCGAATGAAAAACTGTTTTTT.

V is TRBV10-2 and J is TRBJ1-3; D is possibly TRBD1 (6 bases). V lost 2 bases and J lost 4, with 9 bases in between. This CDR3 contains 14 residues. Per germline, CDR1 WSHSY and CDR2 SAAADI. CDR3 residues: CASSEPGQGNTIYF. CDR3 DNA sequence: TGCGCCAGCAGTGAGCCAGGACAGGGAAACACCATATATTTT.

The CDR3 bases are TGTGCCAGCAGCCCTGCGGGGGAGGGTCTGTTTTTT. Translation gives CASSPAGEGLFF. This chain uses TRBV7-9 with TRBJ1-4, with D perhaps TRBD1 (5 bases). CDR1 is SEHNR, CDR2 FQNEAQ, per germline (reference sequence). V lost 5 bases and J lost 14, with 15 bases in between. The CDR3 sequence is 12 residues long.

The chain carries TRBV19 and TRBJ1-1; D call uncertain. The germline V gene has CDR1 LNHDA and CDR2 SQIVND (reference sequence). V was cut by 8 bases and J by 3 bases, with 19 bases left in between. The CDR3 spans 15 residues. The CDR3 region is CASYMGGLADTEAFF. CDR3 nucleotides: TGTGCCAGTTATATGGGAGGCTTGGCGGACACTGAAGCTTTCTTT.

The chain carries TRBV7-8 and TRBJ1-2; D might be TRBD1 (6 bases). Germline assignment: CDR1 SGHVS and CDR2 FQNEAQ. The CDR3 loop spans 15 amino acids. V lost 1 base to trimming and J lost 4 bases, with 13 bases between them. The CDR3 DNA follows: TGTGCCAGCAGCTTAGATATAGGGGGAGTCTATGGCTACACCTTC. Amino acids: CASSLDIGGVYGYTF.

The CDR3 DNA follows: TGTGCCAGTAGTAGTCCGGGTGGGAATGAGCAGTTCTTC. Translation gives CASSSPGGNEQFF. The rearrangement joins TRBV19 to TRBJ2-1; D is unresolved. The V end was cut by 4 bases, the J end by 7 bases, with 11 bases between. The length of the CDR3 is 13 residues. Looked up from germline, CDR1 is LNHDA and CDR2 is SQIVND (reference sequence).

The CDR3 coding sequence is TGTGCCAGCAGTACAGGGGGCTCTCAGCCCCAGCATTTT. Translated: CASSTGGSQPQHF. The chain combines TRBV28 with TRBJ1-5, with TRBD1 matching 9 bases. Trimming cost V 5 bases and J 6 bases; bases outside gene matches: 2. The CDR3 is made up of 13 amino acids. Looked up from germline, CDR1 is MDHEN and CDR2 is SYDVKM. Combining the CDR3 with reference TRBV28 and TRBJ1-5 gives the whole variable domain DVKVTQSSRYLVKRTGEKVFLECVQDMDHENMFWYRQDPGLGLRLIYFSYDVKMKEKGDIPEGYSVSREKKERFSLILESASTNQTSMYLCASSTGGSQPQHFGDGTRLSIL.